This TCR beta chain was recorded in a study of vaccination effects on CD4 cells after COVID-19. Assay: immunoSEQ multiplex PCR; the TCRdb copy retains only in-frame clones and omits some. This table holds 75,000 to 100,000 clones, over 75% found once. To note about this clone: Its antigen is not known.

Overall study findings and caveats: Cross-reactivity toward common cold coronaviruses was confined to only 1 of 255 vaccine-induced clones in healthy vaccinees. Marked clonal contraction of infection- and vaccine-induced clones was seen late after vaccination.

The ViraFEST assay expanded antigen-specific CD4+ T cells with viral peptide pools before sequencing. When around 10 days of culture had elapsed, CD4+ T cells were isolated. The cohort was immunized with two doses of either the BNT162b2 or mRNA-1273 vaccine. Nucleocapsid antibodies were negative in the vaccine recipients, who had never had SARS-CoV-2 infection. Cultures had half their medium replaced with IL-2 medium on days 3 and 7. V lost 2 bases and J lost 5, with 12 bases in between. The germline CDR1 and CDR2 sequences are SNHLY and FYNNEI. The CDR3 has 14 residues. This rearrangement joins TRBV2 to TRBJ1-1; no definite D call. The sequence was collected from a human donor who received a COVID-19 vaccine. Sequenced material: CD4+ T cells from PBMCs cultured with HCoV-OC43 spike peptides, taken after COVID-19 vaccination. Stated subset: HCoV-OC43 spike overlapping peptide pool stimulation. The chain's CDR3 is CASSETGSETEAFF. The CDR3 nucleotides are TGTGCCAGCAGTGAAACGGGATCGGAGACTGAAGCTTTCTTT.